This record concerns one TCR beta chain sequence. Its antigen is unknown. No much larger clonotype is one base removed from it; base qualities were not supplied. Each collaborating institution followed its own protocols to collect whole blood in K2EDTA tubes. For TCRbeta analysis, collaborator samples were shipped as frozen whole blood, as isolated PBMCs, or as DNA extracted from either sample type. TCRbeta CDR3 regions were amplified from genomic DNA by means of the immunoSEQ Assay, a bias-controlled multiplex PCR. Concerning the study's data processing: Nucleated cell counts per sample were estimated from amplification of reference gene primers within the assay. To quantify the absolute abundance of each unique TCRbeta CDR3 rearrangement, sequence reads were collapsed and filtered. For each sample, productive Simpson clonality was calculated by taking the square root of Simpson's diversity index across productive rearrangements. Not all clones reach the TCRdb copy of this immuneACCESS table, which keeps in-frame sequences only. Checked studies attribute under half of the gap to unresolved V genes and leave the rest unexplained. Clone size and the V and J calls come from that table; the DNA yielded D and trimming. The sample table shows approximately 200,000 clones, and 88% are seen once. Approximately 1.8% of the sample is held by the ten biggest clonotypes.

This record belongs to a study of blood T cell repertoires in COVID-19 (dated by TCRdb to 2020 to 2022). At the level of the whole study: Collaborator samples came from the United States, Italy and Spain and covered acute and convalescent phases of COVID-19. The material from the prospective study consisted of cDNA or gDNA derived from T cells, B-cell-depleted T cells, or PBMCs. Subjects who had been exposed to COVID-19, were actively infected with it, or had recovered from it provided the deeply sampled blood TCRbeta repertoires that made up the dataset. A freely available public database, intended as a resource for researchers studying the immune response to SARS-CoV-2, is where the repertoires were released. Samples were obtained from the ongoing ImmuneRACE study (first 160 participants) and from 1,200 or so subjects provided by 6 global collaborators. The sample metadata nearly always contained a de-identified subject ID, COVID-19 status, age in years and sex. Where HLA class I and class II types were available, the types were taken from metadata supplied by the sample provider, not from assay-based typing. Summary of the overall study and its limitations: Clinical and demographic metadata were provided uncurated, with the amount varying by source and participant.

Per the germline V gene, KGHSH is the CDR1 and LQKENI is the CDR2. From the cysteine up to the phenylalanine, the CDR3 has a length of 14 residues. Only the CDR3 DNA is retained, 42 bases long and in frame from the first base. A distance of 8 bases separates the germline ends of V and J, which lose 2 bases and 3 bases respectively. The chain is encoded by TRBV18 joined to TRBJ1-3, with the D gene not clear enough to name. The sample consisted of peripheral blood. The clonotype was recovered from a man between 70 and 80 years old with acute or convalescent COVID-19. The nucleotides read TGTGCCAGCTCACCAACTACGGATGGAAACACCATATATTTT. Translated, this gives CASSPTTDGNTIYF.